A single T cell receptor (beta chain) is shown here with its context. This sample is part of a study of shared T cell receptors in the human thymus. The CDR3 has 15 amino acids. V lost 7 bases and J lost 1, with 14 bases in between. Germline V gene lookup returns CDR1 MDHEN and CDR2 SYDVKM. Only in-frame clones appear in the TCRdb table, and some are missing; sequencing was by immunoSEQ multiplex PCR. The data contain hundreds of thousands of clones, approximately 78% of them singletons. The sample was also reused in another study, on human thymus T cells. That study adds: Donor material was obtained from healthy Finnish infants undergoing corrective surgery for congenital heart defects. Resections from corrective heart surgery provided thymus tissue. Reports from related research described highly overlapping thymic repertoires among unrelated individuals.

The material sequenced was thymocytes. The origin of this receptor is a boy in the first two years of life with a congenital heart defect. The rearrangement joins TRBV28 to TRBJ2-1, with TRBD1 as a possible D gene (8 bases). As DNA, the CDR3 is TGTGCCAGCACTCGGGGGGACAGGTCCTACAATGAGCAGTTCTTC. This encodes CASTRGDRSYNEQFF.